These 13 T cell receptor beta chains came from one sample sequenced in a study of CD8+CD57+ T cells in acquired aplastic anemia. Template material for TCR beta VDJ and CDR3 profiling consisted of genomic DNA. TCRdb itself ran the reads through MiXCR, one entry per CDR3 protein. The sample yields around 430,000 distinct CDR3 sequences, 25% to 40% seen once. It was patients with CD8+CD57+ cell expansion by flow cytometry who were chosen for sequencing. The source material was sorted CD4+, CD8+, or CD8+CD57+ T cells (not recorded which) from PBMCs. The receptors shown here come from a human donor with aplastic anemia.

The genes are TRBV20-1 and TRBJ1-6; TRBD1 matches 9 bases. Germline V gene data show CDR1 as DFQATT and CDR2 as SNEGSKA (reference sequence). V trimming: 5 bases; J trimming: 2 bases; junction bases outside the gene matches: 7. The CDR3 is 16 amino acids. This chain's CDR3 is CSAGRDREPYNSPLHF. CDR3 sequence (DNA): TGCAGTGCTGGCCGGGACAGGGAACCCTATAATTCACCCCTCCACTTT.

The chain links TRBV5-1 to TRBJ2-5; a weak D match, TRBD1 (5 bases). The CDR3 runs to 15 residues. The V gene lost 4 bases and the J gene lost 3 bases, with 16 bases spanning the gap. CDR1 is SGHRS, CDR2 YFSETQ, per germline. For the CDR3, the DNA is TGCGCCAGCAGCCTCTCACAGGCAAGGGAAGAGACCCAGTACTTC. Encoded protein: CASSLSQAREETQYF.

Details on this clonotype: Here the CDR3 omits its conserved ending phenylalanine or tryptophan, so a read error is the likely source. V usage is TRBV20-1 and J usage is TRBJ2-3; TRBD2 agrees at 16 bases. Germline loops: CDR1 DFQATT, CDR2 SNEGSKA (reference sequence). The CDR3 sequence is 14 residues long. The ends lost 5 bases at V and 5 bases at J; junction bases unmatched: 1. The CDR3 DNA sequence: TGCAGTGCTGGGACTAGCGGGGGGGTAGATACGCAGTATCTT. This gives the protein CSAGTSGGVDTQYL.

This clonotype was seen at least ten times. The chain joins TRBV9 to TRBJ2-3, with D perhaps TRBD1 (6 bases). V was cut by 3 bases and J by 4 bases, with 15 bases left in between. Germline CDR1 and CDR2: SGDLS and YYNGEE. This CDR3 has 15 residues. CDR3 loop: CASSAKGQMADTQYF. CDR3 DNA: TGTGCCAGCAGCGCAAAAGGACAGATGGCAGATACGCAGTATTTT.

The chain joins TRBV19 to TRBJ2-3; tentative D call: TRBD2 (6 bases). The CDR3 extends over 16 amino acids. Trimming cost V 0 bases and J 3 bases, with 13 bases left between them. CDR1 LNHDA and CDR2 SQIVND come from the germline V gene (reference sequence). This CDR3 is CASSIDQRRVTDTQYF. CDR3 bases: TGTGCCAGTAGTATAGATCAACGGAGGGTTACAGATACGCAGTATTTT.

In its sample, this clonotype was seen a few times. The chain links TRBV5-6 to TRBJ1-2; D is possibly TRBD1 (5 bases). Germline V gene sequence: CDR1 SGHDT, CDR2 YYEEEE. V lost 1 base and J 8 bases, leaving 18 bases between the germline ends. The CDR3 sequence is 15 residues long. The CDR3 loop is CASSLRGQGTRGYTF. In nucleotides, the CDR3 is TGTGCCAGCAGCTTGCGGGGCCAAGGGACCAGGGGCTACACCTTC.

The CDR3 DNA sequence: TGTGCCAGCAGCCACGGGACAGGGGGCCTCGAGCAGTACTTC. Translated: CASSHGTGGLEQYF. J is TRBJ2-7 and V is TRBV12-3 or TRBV12-4; 12 bases line up with TRBD1. There are 14 residues in the CDR3. V was pared by 6 bases and J by 6 bases, with 6 bases of the junction left unmatched.

In the case of this clonotype: A much larger clonotype is one base distant, so this may be a read error. The gene calls are TRBV19 and TRBJ2-7; no clear D gene. Germline assignment: CDR1 LNHDA and CDR2 SQIVND (reference sequence). There are 8 residues in the CDR3. With 8 bases removed from V and 11 bases from J, the gap between germline ends came to 7 bases. This CDR3 reads CASGREYF. The CDR3 DNA sequence: TGTGCCAGTGGCCGGGAGTACTTC.

This clonotype was seen at least ten times. CDR3 amino acids: CSYRSTDLWAFF. The CDR3 DNA reads TGCAGCTACCGGTCTACGGACCTTTGGGCTTTCTTT. The chain has TRBV29-1 and TRBJ1-1; unclear D gene. In germline, CDR1 is SQVTM, CDR2 ANQGSEA. Trimming removed 8 bases at V and 11 bases at J, with 21 bases between. The CDR3 covers 12 residues.

This clonotype was observed at least ten times. The J gene is TRBJ2-1, the V gene TRBV19; D is unresolved. CDR1 and CDR2 from the germline V gene are LNHDA and SQIVND (reference sequence). The CDR3 sequence is 14 residues long. With 2 bases removed from V and 5 bases from J, the gap between germline ends came to 10 bases. CDR3 sequence (DNA): TGTGCCAGTAGTATACTAGTGGGAAACAATGAGCAGTTCTTC. As protein: CASSILVGNNEQFF.

This clonotype was picked up a small number of times. This chain joins TRBV5-6 and TRBJ2-7; D perhaps matches TRBD1 (6 bases). The CDR3 covers 15 residues. Germline CDR1 and CDR2: SGHDT and YYEEEE. With 4 bases removed from V and 0 bases from J, the gap between germline ends came to 14 bases. In nucleotides, the CDR3 is TGTGCCAGCAGCAGTTTCGGACAGTTCTCCTACGAGCAGTACTTC. Translation: CASSSFGQFSYEQYF.

As to this clonotype: One end of the junction fails to match germline, which may point to a read error. The V gene is TRBV7-6, the J gene TRBJ2-7, with 9 bases fitting TRBD2. From germline, CDR1 is SGHVS and CDR2 FNYEAQ. The CDR3 length is 15 residues. The CDR3 DNA reads as TGTGCCAGCAGCCAAGGGCGGACTAGCGACTACCAGCAGTACTTC. It is translated as CASSQGRTSDYQQYF.

This rearrangement joins TRBV27 to TRBJ1-6; D gene unclear. The CDR3 has 16 residues. V dropped 1 base and J dropped 10 bases, with 17 bases sitting between them. Per germline, CDR1 MNHEY and CDR2 SMNVEV (reference sequence). The CDR3 coding sequence is TGTGCCAGCAGTTTATTCGCCAGGTTTTCAGAATCACCCCTCCACTTT. The encoded protein is CASSLFARFSESPLHF.